These 13 T cell receptor beta chains were all obtained from the same sample, sequenced in a study of Ad26.COV2.S vaccination and SARS-CoV-2 variants. Documented treatment: about 20 received Ad26.COV2.S at low or high dose, single or two shots; about 5 received placebo; per-sample allocation not given. Each sample was drawn 63 days after the first injection (of vaccine or placebo). Produced via immunoSEQ multiplex PCR; TCRdb's table is partial and in-frame only. The sample records roughly 500,000 clones, around 88% being singletons. The sample was peripheral blood, taken in a trial of Ad26.COV2.S vaccine versus placebo. The receptors derive from a person aged 18-60 years who received the Ad26.COV2.S COVID-19 vaccine or a placebo.

The chain is built from TRBV7-2 and TRBJ2-1, with 10 bases matching TRBD2. Germline V CDR1 and CDR2: SGHTA, FQGNSA. V lost 1 base and J lost 7; bases outside the gene matches: 7. This CDR3 comprises 16 residues. This chain's CDR3 is CASSLVRTSGWNEQFF. CDR3 bases: TGTGCCAGCAGCTTAGTTAGGACTAGCGGCTGGAATGAGCAGTTCTTC. Based on the CDR3 plus reference TRBV7-2 and TRBJ2-1, the full variable domain is GAGVSQSPSNKVTEKGKDVELRCDPISGHTALYWYRQSLGQGLEFLIYFQGNSAPDKSGLPSDRFSAERTGGSVSTLTIQRTQQEDSAVYLCASSLVRTSGWNEQFFGPGTRLTVL.

As DNA, the CDR3 is TGTGCCTACACTAGCGGGAGTAGCACAGATACGCAGTATTTT. It translates to CAYTSGSSTDTQYF. The chain carries TRBV7-2 and TRBJ2-3, with TRBD2 identical over 11 bases. The V segment lost 11 bases and the J segment 0 bases; nucleotides outside the gene matches: 4. CDR3 length: 14 amino acids. Germline V CDR1 and CDR2: SGHTA, FQGNSA.

The V and J genes are TRBV7-8 and TRBJ2-7; 13 bases are a match to TRBD2. The CDR3 spans 17 residues. The V gene's germline CDR1 is SGHVS and CDR2 FQNEAQ. V gave up 2 bases and J gave up 6 bases; unmatched junction bases: 10. CDR3 in amino acids: CASSLRRTSGSSAEQYF. CDR3 DNA: TGTGCCAGCAGCTTACGCCGGACTAGCGGGAGCTCCGCCGAGCAGTACTTC. The variable domain in full, completed from reference TRBV7-8 and TRBJ2-7, reads GAGVSQSPRYKVAKRGQDVALRCDPISGHVSLFWYQQALGQGPEFLTYFQNEAQLDKSGLPSDRFFAERPEGSVSTLKIQRTQQEDSAVYLCASSLRRTSGSSAEQYFGPGTRLTVT.

The rearrangement links TRBV5-1 to TRBJ1-1; TRBD1 agrees at 10 bases. The CDR3 consists of 13 residues. Germline trimming cut 4 bases from V and 4 bases from J; bases unmatched to any gene: 1. Germline loops: CDR1 SGHRS, CDR2 YFSETQ. CDR3: CASSRTGGTEAFF. The DNA for the CDR3 is TGCGCCAGCAGCCGGACAGGGGGCACTGAAGCTTTCTTT.

V and J are TRBV5-1 and TRBJ2-7; 8 bases are a match to TRBD2. This CDR3 comprises 17 residues. Germline V lookup: CDR1 SGHRS, CDR2 YFSETQ. After removal of 7 bases from V and 0 bases from J, the junction contained 15 bases not matched to a gene. Here the CDR3 DNA reads TGCGCCAGCGGAATGAGAGTGTCCGGGACTAGCTCCTACGAGCAGTACTTC. Protein sequence: CASGMRVSGTSSYEQYF.

The chain recombines TRBV6-2 or TRBV6-3 with TRBJ2-7, with D perhaps matching TRBD1 or TRBD2 (5 bases each). The germline V gene encodes CDR1 MNHEY and CDR2 SVGEGT. The V end lost 5 bases, the J end lost 3 bases, and 11 bases lay between the germline ends. CDR3 size: 13 residues. Written as DNA, the CDR3 is TGTGCCAGCAGTCGGGACGGAATCTACGAGCAGTACTTC. Translation: CASSRDGIYEQYF.

Comment on this clone: This may arise from a read error, as a much more abundant clone is one base away. This chain connects TRBV5-4 to TRBJ2-5, with unresolved D. The CDR3 spans 11 residues. Germline V lookup: CDR1 SGHNT, CDR2 YYREEE (reference sequence). V was clipped by 2 bases and J by 4 bases, with 3 bases between them. DNA for the CDR3: TGTGCCAGCAGCTTCGGAGAGACCCAGTACTTC. Its translation is CASSFGETQYF. The whole variable domain, remainder taken from reference TRBV5-4 and TRBJ2-5, is ETGVTQSPTHLIKTRGQQVTLRCSSQSGHNTVSWYQQALGQGPQFIFQYYREEENGRGNFPPRFSGLQFPNYSSELNVNALELDDSALYLCASSFGETQYFGPGTRLLVL.

Details on this clone: Other DNA sequences of this sample code for an identical CDR3. The chain links TRBV5-1 to TRBJ2-1; 10 bases agree with TRBD2. V lost 4 bases to trimming and J lost 4 bases; unmatched junction nucleotides: 5. This CDR3 is 15 amino acids long. Germline lookup yields CDR1 SGHRS and CDR2 YFSETQ. CDR3 sequence reads: CASSPLAGLYNEQFF. As DNA, the CDR3 is TGCGCCAGCAGCCCACTAGCGGGACTGTACAATGAGCAGTTCTTC.

The genes are TRBV5-1 and TRBJ2-7, with D perhaps TRBD1 (6 bases). The CDR3 sequence is 15 residues long. The V gene's germline CDR1 is SGHRS and CDR2 YFSETQ. V lost 1 base and J lost 4, with 15 bases in between. As DNA, the CDR3 is TGCGCCAGCAGCTTGCGCAGGGGCGGTGGTTACGAGCAGTACTTC. The encoded protein is CASSLRRGGGYEQYF.

V is TRBV18 and J is TRBJ1-4, with TRBD1 matching 10 bases. The ends lost 6 bases at V and 8 bases at J; junction bases unmatched: 6. This CDR3 has 14 amino acids. Germline V lookup: CDR1 KGHSH, CDR2 LQKENI. The CDR3 sequence: CASSLDRGLEKLFF. The CDR3 region has the DNA TGTGCCAGCTCGCTTGACAGGGGGCTCGAAAAACTGTTTTTT.

This rearrangement joins TRBV9 to TRBJ2-2; D gene unclear. The V gene's germline CDR1 is SGDLS and CDR2 YYNGEE. There are 14 residues in the CDR3. The ends were cut back, 4 bases at V and 1 base at J, with 8 bases in the middle. This CDR3 is CASSTQGNTGELFF. In nucleotides, the CDR3 is TGTGCCAGCAGCACCCAAGGGAACACCGGGGAGCTGTTTTTT.

The chain is built from TRBV19 and TRBJ1-5; unclear D gene. The germline V and J ends were trimmed by 3 bases and 3 bases, with 15 bases remaining between them. Germline V gene data show CDR1 as LNHDA and CDR2 as SQIVND (reference sequence). The CDR3 loop spans 16 amino acids. CDR3: CASSILQGRPNQPQHF. The DNA for the CDR3 is TGTGCCAGTAGTATTCTTCAAGGGAGACCCAATCAGCCCCAGCATTTT.

V and J are TRBV6-1 and TRBJ2-5; TRBD2 aligns across 10 bases. The CDR3 spans 17 residues. With 3 bases clipped from V and 2 bases from J, the junction kept 9 bases outside the gene matches. Germline assignment: CDR1 MNHNS and CDR2 SASEGT. CDR3 region: CASSDRMGLAPQETQYF. The CDR3 DNA is TGTGCCAGCAGTGATAGGATGGGACTAGCGCCTCAAGAGACCCAGTACTTC.